The clone carrying this TCR beta chain was detected many times. Its antigen is undetermined. This sample is drawn from a study of response to subunit inactivated influenza vaccine. Using its own MiXCR run on the RT-PCR reads, TCRdb lists one record per CDR3 protein. The profile shows roughly 570,000 distinct CDR3 sequences, 12% to 15% of them singletons. Points from the study as a whole: Researchers suggested that each seasonal influenza vaccination recruits few new T cells.

V lost 2 bases to trimming and J lost 5 bases; unmatched junction nucleotides: 6. Germline CDR1 is MDHEN and CDR2 is SYDVKM. The CDR3 totals 16 residues. The specimen was PBMCs from blood, collected 12 days after vaccination. The origin of this receptor is a man over 45 who received an inactivated influenza vaccine. The chain couples TRBV28 to TRBJ2-2, with 9 bases matching TRBD2. The CDR3 spells CASSLLELAGTGELFF. In DNA, the CDR3 is TGTGCCAGCAGTTTACTCGAGCTAGCGGGGACCGGGGAGCTGTTTTTT.